The clone carrying this TCR beta chain has a handful of counts. Antigen: not known. This sample was taken from a study of identical twins. Template switching created a universal primer site, and the cDNA included unique molecular identifiers. MiXCR was run by TCRdb on the 5' RACE reads, yielding one entry per CDR3 protein. The sample includes around 1.7 million distinct CDR3 sequences, about 31% of them seen just once. Germline loops: CDR1 MNHEY, CDR2 SVGEGT. This CDR3 has 17 residues. V lost 3 bases, J lost 1 base, and 6 bases stayed unmatched. Whole-study findings and limits: For monozygotic twins, models underestimated out-of-frame TCR alpha sharing.

The chain combines TRBV6-2 or TRBV6-3 with TRBJ2-7; 13 nucleotides align to TRBD2. The receptor comes from a newborn girl in good health. Sample: cord blood. The CDR3 loop is CASSYGLAGEKSYEQYF. CDR3 DNA: TGTGCCAGCAGTTATGGACTAGCGGGAGAGAAGTCCTACGAGCAGTACTTC.